These T cell receptor beta chains were read from a single sample in a study of graft-versus-host responses after intestinal transplantation. Their antigens remain unidentified. Profiled with immunoSEQ multiplex PCR; TCRdb holds only in-frame clones, not every one. This table has tens of thousands of clones, roughly 90% appearing once. Sequences were derived from unstimulated CD4+ T cells sorted from spleen or lymph node cells, sampled before transplant. The receptors originated from a human donor who was the organ donor for an intestinal transplant. The CDR3 runs from the conserved cysteine through the conserved F or W. D genes are given only for firm matches. Expanded clones are given a class, and other clones once, few, many or no size at all.

>TRBV5-4|TRBD1|TRBJ1-1|NA
TGTGCCAGCAGCTTGGGTGGGACAGGGCCCACTGAAGCTTTCTTT
CASSLGGTGPTEAFF
>TRBV27|NA|TRBJ1-5|NA
TGTGCCACCGGGGGTAATCAGCCCCAGCATTTT
CATGGNQPQHF
>TRBV6-6|NA|TRBJ2-2|once
TGTGCCAGCAGCTCGACGCGGGGAACAAGCGGGGAGCTGTTTTTT
CASSSTRGTSGELFF
>TRBV5-4|TRBD2|TRBJ2-3|once
TGTGCCAGCAGCTTGCGACTAGCGGGAGGGCCAGATACGCAGTATTTT
CASSLRLAGGPDTQYF
>TRBV12-2|NA|TRBJ2-7|NA
TGTGCAAGTCGCTCCTCCCACAAGGCAGGGTACGAGCAGTACTTC
CASRSSHKAGYEQYF
>TRBV28|NA|TRBJ2-5|NA
TGTGCCAGCAGTTTACTGCCGGCGACAGGACAAGAGACCCAGTACTTC
CASSLLPATGQETQYF
>TRBV7-6|TRBD2|TRBJ2-3|NA
TGTGCCAGCAGCCGAGGACTAGGAAACACAGATACGCAGTATTTT
CASSRGLGNTDTQYF
>TRBV5-4|NA|TRBJ2-6|NA
TGTGCCAGCAGCTTGCAGGACATGACCAACGTCCTGACTTTC
CASSLQDMTNVLTF
>TRBV28|TRBD1|TRBJ1-5|NA
TGTGCCAGCAGTCCCTGGACAGGGGGCAATCAGCCCCAGCATTTT
CASSPWTGGNQPQHF
>TRBV6-1|TRBD1|TRBJ1-2|NA
TGTGCCAGCAGTCCCCGACAGGGGGGAGAAGGCTACACCTTC
CASSPRQGGEGYTF
>TRBV7-9|NA|TRBJ1-6|NA
TGTGCCAGCAGCTCCACCGACACAGGGTTCGGTTCACCCCTCCACTTT
CASSSTDTGFGSPLHF
>TRBV5-4|TRBD2|TRBJ2-7|NA
TGTGCCAGCAGCTTGGCGGGGGGAAGATCCTACGAGCAGTACTTC
CASSLAGGRSYEQYF
>TRBV6-1|NA|TRBJ1-5|NA
TGTGCCAGCAGGGATGGACCGGGGGTACCGCCCCAGCATTTT
CASRDGPGVPPQHF
>TRBV5-1|NA|TRBJ1-1|few
TGCGCCAGCAGAGCGGCTTGGGGGGTGAACACTGAAGCTTTCTTT
CASRAAWGVNTEAFF
>TRBV5-1|TRBD1|TRBJ2-1|NA
TGCGCCAGCAGCGCCGGGACAGGGCCTATTGAGCAGTTCTTC
CASSAGTGPIEQFF
>TRBV28|TRBD1|TRBJ1-3|NA
TGTGCCAGCAGAGAACAGGGGGCGGTTGGAAACACCATATATTTT
CASREQGAVGNTIYF
>TRBV2|TRBD2|TRBJ2-3|once
TGTGCCAGCAGTGGAGCGGGAGGGCGCACAGATACGCAGTATTTT
CASSGAGGRTDTQYF
>TRBV28|NA|TRBJ2-7|once
TGTGCCAGCAGTTTCAGGAATTCGGACGAGCAGTACTTC
CASSFRNSDEQYF
>TRBV7-9|NA|TRBJ1-2|NA
TGTGCCAGCAGCTTAGTCGAGTGGGGCCTATATGGCTACACCTTC
CASSLVEWGLYGYTF
>TRBV28|TRBD1|TRBJ2-4|NA
TGTGCCAGCAGTTCAGGACAGGGGGATGCCTTAGCCAAAAACATTCAGTACTTC
CASSSGQGDALAKNIQYF
>TRBV30|TRBD2|TRBJ2-4|NA
TGTGCCTGGAATAGCGGGACCAAAAACATTCAGTACTTC
CAWNSGTKNIQYF
>TRBV6-6|NA|TRBJ1-2|few
TGTGCCAGCAGTTACTCGGCGGATCTCTATGGCTACACCTTC
CASSYSADLYGYTF
>TRBV28|TRBD1|TRBJ1-1|NA
TGTGCCAGCCAAAGCCGGGGACAGGGAGCGGGGAACACTGAAGCTTTCTTT
CASQSRGQGAGNTEAFF
>TRBV28|NA|TRBJ1-1|NA
TGTGCCAGCAGTCTAGGGGCGACCTCCCAGGGGCAAGCTTTCTTT
CASSLGATSQGQAFF
>TRBV6-6|TRBD1|TRBJ2-3|NA
TGTGCCAGCAGTTGGACAGGGGGCACAGATACGCAGTATTTT
CASSWTGGTDTQYF
>TRBV6-4|NA|TRBJ2-1|NA
TGTGCCAGCAGTGACTCGAAGCAGGAGGGCAATGAGCAGTTCTTC
CASSDSKQEGNEQFF
>TRBV30|NA|TRBJ1-2|NA
TGTGCCTGGAGGGTTGGGGCCAACTATGGCTACACCTTC
CAWRVGANYGYTF
>TRBV6-1|TRBD2|TRBJ2-1|NA
TGTGCCAGCAGTGAAAGGCATTCAACGGCGGGAGGTTCGAATGAGCAGTTCTTC
CASSERHSTAGGSNEQFF
>TRBV2|NA|TRBJ2-7|NA
TGTGCCAGCAGCGCCCCCGGACAGACTTACGAGCAGTACTTC
CASSAPGQTYEQYF
>TRBV2|NA|TRBJ1-4|NA
TGTGCCAGCAGCATGGACAGAACTAATGAAAAACTGTTTTTT
CASSMDRTNEKLFF
>TRBV7-3|TRBD2|TRBJ2-3|NA
TGTGCCAGCAGTTCTGGGGCTAGCGGGAGCGGGAGAGATACGCAGTATTTT
CASSSGASGSGRDTQYF
>TRBV7-2|TRBD1|TRBJ1-2|NA
TGTGCCAGCAGCCCGGGACAGTCTTATGGCTACACCTTC
CASSPGQSYGYTF
>TRBV19|NA|TRBJ2-4|NA
TGTGCCAGTCAAGGCCGGGTAGCCAAAAACATTCAGTACTTC
CASQGRVAKNIQYF
>TRBV28|TRBD2|TRBJ2-3|NA
TGTGCCAGCAGTGTGACTAGCGGAGGTACAGATACGCAGTATTTT
CASSVTSGGTDTQYF
>TRBV11-2|NA|TRBJ1-1|NA
TGTGCCAGCAGCTTAGAGACAGTTAACACTGAAGCTTTCTTT
CASSLETVNTEAFF
>TRBV6-5|TRBD2|TRBJ2-1|NA
TGTGCCAGCATACTAGCGGGGAGCTCCTACAATGAGCAGTTCTTC
CASILAGSSYNEQFF
>TRBV5-6|NA|TRBJ1-4|NA
TGTGCCAGCAGCTTATGGCAGGCTAATGAAAAACTGTTTTTT
CASSLWQANEKLFF
>TRBV7-2|NA|TRBJ1-5|NA
TGTGCCAGCAGCTTAACGGGAAGTCAGCCCCAGCATTTT
CASSLTGSQPQHF
>TRBV6-5|TRBD1|TRBJ1-5|NA
TGTGCCAGCAGCCGCGACAGGGGGGGCCAGCCCCAGCATTTT
CASSRDRGGQPQHF
>TRBV28|NA|TRBJ2-1|NA
TGTGCCAGCGTAGGAGACTCTACATGGGAGCAGTTCTTC
CASVGDSTWEQFF
>TRBV9|NA|TRBJ2-3|NA
TGTGCCAGCAGCGCCCCCTCCAGTCGGGGGGCCACAGATACGCAGTATTTT
CASSAPSSRGATDTQYF